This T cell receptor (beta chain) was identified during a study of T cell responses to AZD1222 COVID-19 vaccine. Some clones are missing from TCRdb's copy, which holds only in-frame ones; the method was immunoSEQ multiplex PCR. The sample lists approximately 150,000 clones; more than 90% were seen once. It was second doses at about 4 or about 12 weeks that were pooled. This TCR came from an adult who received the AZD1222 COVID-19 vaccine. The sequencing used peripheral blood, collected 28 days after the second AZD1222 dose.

CDR3 in amino acids: CASSEAGTLTGELFF. CDR3 coding DNA: TGTGCCAGCAGTGAAGCCGGGACACTCACCGGGGAGCTGTTTTTT. The chain recombines TRBV2 with TRBJ2-2, with D perhaps TRBD1 (6 bases). The CDR3 loop spans 15 amino acids. Germline lookup yields CDR1 SNHLY and CDR2 FYNNEI. Between the trimmed V and J ends, which lost 0 bases and 4 bases, there was a span of 9 bases.